The 32 T cell receptor beta chains reported below all come from one sample, sequenced in a study of CD8+ T cells in alopecia areata. Sample treatment: oral pan-JAK inhibitor, 5-10 mg twice daily. In each case, RNA was isolated and then reverse transcribed into cDNA as the sequencing template. Here immunoSEQ multiplex PCR was the method, and the copy in TCRdb shows in-frame clones only, minus some. Altogether about 210,000 clones are present, around 43% being singletons, with the ten largest covering approximately 2.9%. The sample in question was CD4+ T cells sorted from blood, obtained at approximately week 36, from a patient treated with tofacitinib. These receptors were collected from a human donor with alopecia areata.

The gene calls are TRBV13 and TRBJ2-5, with D maybe TRBD2 (5 bases). The J call is in doubt because the DNA end fits TRBJ2-7 better. In germline, CDR1 is PRHDT, CDR2 FYEKMQ (reference sequence). The CDR3 contains 14 residues. The CDR3 bases are TGTGCCAGCAGCTTTAGCGATTCTAAGGACGAGCAGTACTTC. This codes for CASSFSDSKDEQYF.

This clone was detected many times. The chain employs TRBV5-1 and TRBJ2-7; 7 nucleotides agree with TRBD1. The junction had 5 bases not matched to a gene; V was cut back by 0 bases and J by 2 bases. This CDR3 is built from 15 residues. The V gene's germline CDR1 is SGHRS and CDR2 YFSETQ. The DNA for the CDR3 is TGCGCCAGCAGCTTGGCCGGGACAGCAGCCTACGAGCAGTACTTC. This translates into CASSLAGTAAYEQYF.

This clone showed up just once. The chain combines TRBV7-2 with TRBJ2-3; no reliable D call. V lost 1 base to trimming and J lost 6 bases, with 8 bases between them. The CDR3 extends over 13 amino acids. CDR1 is SGHTA, CDR2 FQGNSA, per germline. CDR3 in DNA: TGTGCCAGCAGCTTAGGGCCTTCCGATACGCAGTATTTT. It encodes CASSLGPSDTQYF.

The chain links TRBV25-1 to TRBJ2-1, with a possible D match to TRBD2 (6 bases). With 0 bases removed from V and 7 bases from J, the gap between germline ends came to 16 bases. This CDR3 spans 16 amino acids. Germline values: CDR1 MGHDK, CDR2 SYGVNS. CDR3 nucleotides: TGTGCCAGCAGTGAATATGGGGCTTGGCGGGATAATGAGCAGTTCTTC. It yields the protein CASSEYGAWRDNEQFF. Supplemented by reference TRBV25-1 and TRBJ2-1, the full variable domain reads EADIYQTPRYLVIGTGKKITLECSQTMGHDKMYWYQQDPGMELHLIHYSYGVNSTEKGDLSSESTVSRIRTEHFPLTLESARPSHTSQYLCASSEYGAWRDNEQFFGPGTRLTVL.

This chain connects TRBV6-1 to TRBJ2-4; 7 nucleotides match TRBD1. Germline V gives CDR1 MNHNS, CDR2 SASEGT. This CDR3 contains 15 residues. V trimming: 6 bases; J trimming: 0 bases; junction bases outside the gene matches: 5. In nucleotides, the CDR3 is TGTGCCAGCAGCAGGGGACAGCTAGCCAAAAACATTCAGTACTTC. It specifies CASSRGQLAKNIQYF.

The chain carries TRBV18 and TRBJ1-2; D might be TRBD1 (6 bases). Between the trimmed V and J ends, which lost 6 bases and 4 bases, there was a span of 18 bases. Germline V gene sequence: CDR1 KGHSH, CDR2 LQKENI. The CDR3 has 15 residues. The CDR3 nucleotides read TGTGCCAGCTCTGTCGGGCAGGGGCAGGGCTATGGCTACACCTTC. This sequence encodes CASSVGQGQGYGYTF.

The chain is built from TRBV7-7 and TRBJ2-5; a possible D gene is TRBD2 (5 bases). This CDR3 is built from 15 residues. From germline, CDR1 is SSHAT and CDR2 FNYEAQ (reference sequence). Deletions cut 0 bases from V and 5 bases from J, with 13 bases between. DNA for the CDR3: TGTGCCAGCAGCTTAGCCAGAGGGCCGCGGGAGACCCAGTACTTC. This encodes CASSLARGPRETQYF. Drawing the rest from reference TRBV7-7 and TRBJ2-5, the complete variable domain is GAGVSQSPRYKVTKRGQDVTLRCDPISSHATLYWYQQALGQGPEFLTYFNYEAQPDKSGLPSDRFSAERPEGSISTLTIQRTEQRDSAMYRCASSLARGPRETQYFGPGTRLLVL.

The V and J genes are TRBV5-6 and TRBJ1-2; 7 nucleotides match TRBD1. Trimming took 5 bases from V and 13 from J; bases not matched to a gene: 11. The CDR3 length is 12 residues. CDR1 and CDR2 (germline): SGHDT, YYEEEE. The CDR3: CASSDSFHRGTF. The CDR3 DNA is TGTGCCAGCAGTGACAGTTTTCACAGGGGCACCTTC.

This chain connects TRBV11-1 to TRBJ2-3; D unclear. The V gene lost 6 bases and the J gene lost 6 bases, with 10 bases spanning the gap. Per the germline V gene, CDR1 is SGHAT and CDR2 is FQDESV (reference sequence). This CDR3 comprises 12 residues. The CDR3 coding sequence is TGTGCCAGCAGTACAGCCCGGGATACGCAGTATTTT. Encoded protein: CASSTARDTQYF.

This rearrangement joins TRBV7-9 to TRBJ2-3; the D gene could be TRBD1 or TRBD2 (6 bases each). Germline V lookup: CDR1 SEHNR, CDR2 FQNEAQ (reference sequence). V lost 0 bases to trimming and J lost 6 bases, with 10 bases between them. This CDR3 has 14 residues. CDR3 protein: CASSLAWGADTQYF. The DNA for the CDR3 is TGTGCCAGCAGCTTAGCGTGGGGGGCCGATACGCAGTATTTT.

This chain uses TRBV7-2 with TRBJ1-1; tentatively, D is TRBD1 (6 bases). The CDR3 consists of 13 residues. In germline, CDR1 is SGHTA, CDR2 FQGNSA. V was clipped by 5 bases and J by 1 base, with 8 bases between them. DNA for the CDR3: TGTGCCAGCAGCCCGACAGGGAACACTGAAGCTTTCTTT. Amino acids: CASSPTGNTEAFF. Looking up the rest from reference TRBV7-2 and TRBJ1-1 gives the full variable domain: GAGVSQSPSNKVTEKGKDVELRCDPISGHTALYWYRQSLGQGLEFLIYFQGNSAPDKSGLPSDRFSAERTGGSVSTLTIQRTQQEDSAVYLCASSPTGNTEAFFGQGTRLTVV.

The J gene is TRBJ2-5, the V gene TRBV18; 12 nucleotides line up with TRBD1. The V segment lost 3 bases and the J segment 5 bases; nucleotides outside the gene matches: 7. CDR1 is KGHSH and CDR2 is LQKENI in the germline V gene. The CDR3 totals 16 residues. As DNA, the CDR3 is TGTGCCAGCTCACCCCGGGACAGGGGGCTTCGGGAGACCCAGTACTTC. As protein: CASSPRDRGLRETQYF. Variable domain in full (rest from reference TRBV18 and TRBJ2-5): NAGVMQNPRHLVRRRGQEARLRCSPMKGHSHVYWYRQLPEEGLKFMVYLQKENIIDESGMPKERFSAEFPKEGPSILRIQQVVRGDSAAYFCASSPRDRGLRETQYFGPGTRLLVL.

V usage is TRBV29-1 and J usage is TRBJ2-1, with 10 bases aligning to TRBD2. This CDR3 has 14 residues. Per germline, CDR1 SQVTM and CDR2 ANQGSEA. V shed 5 bases, J shed 6 bases, and the junction held 7 bases outside the gene matches. Here the CDR3 reads CSVRLAGVSNEQFF. The CDR3 DNA reads as TGCAGCGTTCGGCTAGCGGGAGTCAGCAATGAGCAGTTCTTC.

The CDR3 reads CASSGRDRGPSRGNEKLFF. The CDR3 DNA reads TGCGCCAGCAGCGGAAGGGACAGGGGGCCATCTAGGGGTAATGAAAAACTGTTTTTT. The J gene is TRBJ1-4, the V gene TRBV4-1; 12 nucleotides agree with TRBD1. Germline-derived CDR1 and CDR2 are MGHRA and YSYEKL. The CDR3 covers 19 residues. J gave up 4 bases and V 5 bases, and 14 bases lay outside the gene matches.

This chain links TRBV7-6 with TRBJ2-1; TRBD2 matches 15 bases. This CDR3 is built from 17 residues. V trimming: 5 bases; J trimming: 9 bases; junction bases outside the gene matches: 11. CDR1 SGHVS and CDR2 FNYEAQ come from the germline V gene. The CDR3 nucleotides read TGTGCCAGCAGCCCCGGCCCTGGGACTAGCGGGAGGATTGAGCAGTTCTTC. This encodes CASSPGPGTSGRIEQFF. Full variable domain (rest looked up from reference TRBV7-6 and TRBJ2-1): GAGVSQSPRYKVTKRGQDVALRCDPISGHVSLYWYRQALGQGPEFLTYFNYEAQQDKSGLPNDRFSAERPEGSISTLTIQRTEQRDSAMYRCASSPGPGTSGRIEQFFGPGTRLTVL.

This clone was counted between two and nine times. The gene calls are TRBV18 and TRBJ1-2; 7 nucleotides line up with TRBD1. In germline, CDR1 is KGHSH, CDR2 LQKENI. The trim removed 6 bases at V and 4 bases at J, leaving 8 bases unmatched. The CDR3 runs 14 residues. The CDR3 sequence: CASSQPGQPYGYTF. The CDR3 DNA sequence: TGTGCCAGCTCGCAACCGGGACAGCCCTATGGCTACACCTTC. Full variable domain (missing parts from reference TRBV18 and TRBJ1-2): NAGVMQNPRHLVRRRGQEARLRCSPMKGHSHVYWYRQLPEEGLKFMVYLQKENIIDESGMPKERFSAEFPKEGPSILRIQQVVRGDSAAYFCASSQPGQPYGYTFGSGTRLTVV.

The V gene is TRBV7-2, the J gene TRBJ2-7, with TRBD2 identical over 9 bases. The CDR3 covers 16 residues. The J segment lost 2 bases and the V segment lost 2 bases, leaving 7 bases of the junction unmatched. Germline CDR1 reads SGHTA; CDR2 reads FQGNSA. CDR3 amino acids: CASSLSSAGGAYEQYF. The CDR3, as DNA: TGTGCCAGCAGCTTATCGAGTGCGGGAGGGGCCTACGAGCAGTACTTC.

This clone was counted only a few times. The chain carries TRBV5-1 and TRBJ2-4; D gene unclear. Germline lookup yields CDR1 SGHRS and CDR2 YFSETQ. The CDR3 runs to 14 residues. Trimming took off 0 bases at V and 0 bases at J, with 4 bases between the two ends. The CDR3 region has the DNA TGCGCCAGCAGCTTGGAATTAGCCAAAAACATTCAGTACTTC. This codes for CASSLELAKNIQYF.

This clone was observed a handful of times. The V and J genes are TRBV29-1 and TRBJ2-1; TRBD2 matches at 8 bases. This CDR3 is built from 12 residues. Germline-derived CDR1 and CDR2 are SQVTM and ANQGSEA. Germline trimming cut 5 bases from V and 6 bases from J; bases unmatched to any gene: 3. The CDR3 loop is CSVFGLANEQFF. The CDR3 DNA follows: TGCAGCGTTTTCGGACTAGCCAATGAGCAGTTCTTC.

The chain employs TRBV29-1 and TRBJ2-7, with D uncertain. V was clipped by 6 bases and J by 2 bases, with 11 bases between them. Germline V gene data show CDR1 as SQVTM and CDR2 as ANQGSEA. The CDR3 sequence is 12 residues long. The CDR3 DNA reads TGCAGCGTGGAAACTCGGACCTACGAGCAGTACTTC. This translates into CSVETRTYEQYF.

This clone was seen only a few times. The sample contains more than one DNA sequence encoding this CDR3. The chain joins TRBV29-1 to TRBJ2-3; 7 bases are a match to TRBD1. CDR1 is SQVTM, CDR2 ANQGSEA, per germline. The CDR3 sequence is 13 residues long. J gave up 0 bases and V 7 bases, and 4 bases lay outside the gene matches. The CDR3 protein is CSGHRGSTDTQYF. Here the CDR3 DNA reads TGCAGCGGCCACAGGGGTAGCACAGATACGCAGTATTTT.

The chain recombines TRBV29-1 with TRBJ1-2; the match to TRBD1 covers 7 bases. From germline, CDR1 is SQVTM and CDR2 ANQGSEA. Trimming cost V 5 bases and J 2 bases; bases outside gene matches: 8. The CDR3 loop spans 14 amino acids. The CDR3 nucleotides read TGCAGCGTTACCCGGACAGGAGGAAACTATGGCTACACCTTC. As protein: CSVTRTGGNYGYTF.

There are many counts of this clone. This rearrangement joins TRBV5-4 to TRBJ2-2; possibly TRBD1 for D (6 bases). Germline loops: CDR1 SGHNT, CDR2 YYREEE (reference sequence). V gave up 4 bases and J gave up 0 bases, with 19 bases separating them. The length of the CDR3 is 18 residues. DNA of the CDR3: TGTGCCAGCAGCCGAGATCGGTCGTCAGGGGCGAACACCGGGGAGCTGTTTTTT. Protein: CASSRDRSSGANTGELFF.

The J gene is TRBJ2-2, the V gene TRBV29-1; D possibly corresponds to TRBD2 (5 bases). The germline V gene encodes CDR1 SQVTM and CDR2 ANQGSEA. Trimming cost V 2 bases and J 0 bases, with 16 bases left between them. The CDR3 consists of 17 residues. The CDR3 loop reads CSVEIRQRGTNTGELFF. CDR3 nucleotides: TGCAGCGTTGAAATCCGACAAAGAGGGACGAACACCGGGGAGCTGTTTTTT.

The CDR3 is CASSLEASGGLSYEQYF. CDR3 sequence (DNA): TGTGCCAGCAGCTTAGAGGCTAGCGGGGGCCTCTCCTACGAGCAGTACTTC. V is TRBV7-2 and J is TRBJ2-7, with 10 bases that match TRBD2. Germline V gene sequence: CDR1 SGHTA, CDR2 FQGNSA. With 1 base clipped from V and 0 bases from J, the junction kept 6 bases outside the gene matches. CDR3 size: 17 residues.

The rearrangement joins TRBV14 to TRBJ1-1; D call uncertain. Looked up from germline, CDR1 is SGHDN and CDR2 is FVKESK. The CDR3 covers 10 residues. V was trimmed by 4 bases and J by 11 bases, leaving 8 bases between them. CDR3: CASSPGPAFF. DNA of the CDR3: TGTGCCAGCAGCCCCGGGCCGGCTTTCTTT.

This sequence joins TRBV2 and TRBJ2-3, with unresolved D. The germline V gene encodes CDR1 SNHLY and CDR2 FYNNEI. The CDR3 has 14 residues. V was cut by 8 bases and J by 0 bases, with 12 bases left in between. For the CDR3, the DNA is TGTGCCAGCTCGTATGCTAGGAGCACAGATACGCAGTATTTT. It encodes CASSYARSTDTQYF.

This chain joins TRBV4-1 and TRBJ2-5; TRBD2 agrees at 9 bases. The CDR3 runs 17 residues. Trimming removed 4 bases from V and 5 bases from J; junction bases left unmatched: 14. Germline CDR1 and CDR2: MGHRA and YSYEKL. The CDR3: CASSPLGSSGIAETQYF. CDR3 in DNA: TGCGCCAGCAGCCCACTAGGATCTAGCGGGATAGCGGAGACCCAGTACTTC.

The rearrangement uses TRBV30 and TRBJ2-4, with 11 bases aligning to TRBD1. The CDR3 contains 17 residues. CDR1 is GTSNPN and CDR2 is SVGIG in the germline V gene (reference sequence). V trimming: 1 base; J trimming: 1 base; junction bases outside the gene matches: 6. The CDR3 sequence is CAWSGRGTGGAKNIQYF. CDR3 in DNA: TGTGCCTGGAGTGGGCGCGGGACAGGGGGGGCCAAAAACATTCAGTACTTC. Based on the CDR3 plus reference TRBV30 and TRBJ2-4, the full variable domain is SQTIHQWPATLVQPVGSPLSLECTVEGTSNPNLYWYRQAAGRGLQLLFYSVGIGQISSEVPQNLSASRPQDRQFILSSKKLLLSDSGFYLCAWSGRGTGGAKNIQYFGAGTRLSVL.

This chain links TRBV2 with TRBJ2-5; possibly TRBD1 for D (6 bases). CDR1 is SNHLY and CDR2 is FYNNEI in the germline V gene. Trimming stripped 10 bases from V and 0 bases from J, with 9 bases between. The CDR3 length is 12 residues. The CDR3 DNA reads TGTGCCACCGGACAGTACCAAGAGACCCAGTACTTC. This codes for CATGQYQETQYF.

This clone occurred a few times. The V and J genes are TRBV29-1 and TRBJ2-7; 11 positions agree with TRBD2. V lost 6 bases to trimming and J lost 5 bases; unmatched junction nucleotides: 9. Looked up from germline, CDR1 is SQVTM and CDR2 is ANQGSEA. The CDR3 is 14 amino acids. The CDR3 loop is CSVGLAGGPHEQYF. CDR3 nucleotide sequence: TGCAGCGTGGGTTTAGCGGGAGGGCCCCACGAGCAGTACTTC.

Only a few counts were recorded for this clone. The chain has TRBV15 and TRBJ2-3; tentatively, D is TRBD1 or TRBD2 (5 bases each). CDR1 and CDR2 (germline): LNHNV, YYDKDF (reference sequence). The CDR3 consists of 17 residues. V was cut by 5 bases and J by 6 bases, with 24 bases left in between. CDR3 in DNA: TGTGCCACCAGCGGGCTCCGGGACGGAGTCACGGGTGATACGCAGTATTTT. Translating it yields CATSGLRDGVTGDTQYF.